The 28 T cell receptor beta chains given below trace back to one sample, sequenced in a study of blood T cell repertoires in COVID-19. Clones were sequenced by immunoSEQ multiplex PCR, and TCRdb holds only the in-frame ones, with some missing. The data show more than 450,000 clones, roughly nine tenths seen once. The sequencing sample was made of PBMCs or T cells enriched from blood (not recorded which). The receptors originated from a woman between 18 and 29 years old who had recovered from COVID-19.

The rearrangement joins TRBV6-5 to TRBJ2-7; D is perhaps TRBD2 (6 bases). Germline V gene data show CDR1 as MNHEY and CDR2 as SVGAGI. The CDR3 sequence is 15 residues long. V was cut by 5 bases and J by 3 bases, with 17 bases left in between. The CDR3 region has the DNA TGTGCCAGCAGTCTTCGGGGGACCTCGAACTACGAGCAGTACTTC. It encodes CASSLRGTSNYEQYF.

The V call is TRBV29-1, the J call TRBJ1-1; maybe TRBD1 (5 bases). Per germline, CDR1 SQVTM and CDR2 ANQGSEA. This CDR3 contains 15 residues. The ends were cut back, 0 bases at V and 1 base at J, with 12 bases in the middle. The CDR3 is CSVEDGPGGNTEAFF. Here the CDR3 DNA reads TGCAGCGTTGAAGACGGACCGGGGGGGAACACTGAAGCTTTCTTT.

DNA of the CDR3: TGTGCCACCAATACAGGGTATGGCTACACCTTC. Protein: CATNTGYGYTF. The chain has TRBV6-5 and TRBJ1-2; the D gene is possibly TRBD1 (6 bases). V lost 10 bases to trimming and J lost 5 bases, with 11 bases between them. The CDR3 totals 11 residues. Germline V CDR1 and CDR2: MNHEY, SVGAGI.

V and J are TRBV20-1 and TRBJ2-1; the match to TRBD1 covers 7 bases. The CDR3 has 15 amino acids. V trimming: 3 bases; J trimming: 9 bases; junction bases outside the gene matches: 14. Germline lookup yields CDR1 DFQATT and CDR2 SNEGSKA (reference sequence). The chain's CDR3 is CSASLSDRVNSEQFF. In DNA, the CDR3 is TGCAGTGCTAGTTTAAGTGACAGGGTAAATAGTGAGCAGTTCTTC.

The V gene is TRBV2, the J gene TRBJ1-6, with TRBD1 as a possible D gene (6 bases). V was cut by 6 bases and J by 10 bases, with 13 bases left in between. CDR3 length equals 13 residues. CDR1 is SNHLY and CDR2 is FYNNEI in the germline V gene. The CDR3 DNA sequence: TGTGCCAGCAGCAACGTACAGGGATCACCCCTCCACTTT. It translates to CASSNVQGSPLHF.

The gene calls are TRBV2 and TRBJ2-7; TRBD2 is a possible D gene (5 bases). Looked up from germline, CDR1 is SNHLY and CDR2 is FYNNEI. This CDR3 is 14 amino acids long. The V gene lost 4 bases and the J gene lost 7 bases, with 17 bases spanning the gap. CDR3 region: CASSGISAGVEQYF. The CDR3 DNA follows: TGTGCCAGCAGTGGGATCTCGGCGGGCGTGGAGCAGTACTTC.

J is TRBJ2-1 and V is TRBV27; possible D gene TRBD2, 5 bases. CDR1 MNHEY and CDR2 SMNVEV come from the germline V gene (reference sequence). This CDR3 spans 16 amino acids. Trimming shortened V by 5 bases and J by 4 bases, and 18 bases separated the two germline ends. CDR3 residues: CASSPRAQRLYNEQFF. Written as DNA, the CDR3 is TGTGCCAGCAGTCCCCGGGCACAAAGACTATACAATGAGCAGTTCTTC.

This chain uses TRBV24-1 with TRBJ2-2, with D perhaps matching TRBD1 (5 bases). CDR3 length: 14 residues. The germline V and J ends were trimmed by 10 bases and 0 bases, with 11 bases remaining between them. CDR1 is KGHDR and CDR2 is SFDVKD in the germline V gene. The CDR3 sequence is CATCPGTNTGELFF. CDR3 DNA sequence: TGTGCCACTTGCCCAGGGACGAACACCGGGGAGCTGTTTTTT.

The V call is TRBV18, the J call TRBJ2-5; TRBD2 is a possible D gene (5 bases). The CDR3 contains 15 residues. The germline gives CDR1 KGHSH, CDR2 LQKENI. Trimming pared 6 bases from V and 1 base from J, leaving 15 bases between. The CDR3 DNA sequence: TGTGCCAGCTCTGCCCCCTCGGGGAGCCAAGAGACCCAGTACTTC. Its protein product is CASSAPSGSQETQYF.

This clone has a single count. The chain combines TRBV11-2 with TRBJ1-1; a possible D gene is TRBD1 (5 bases). CDR1 and CDR2 (germline): SGHAT, FQNNGV. CDR3 length: 14 amino acids. Trimming pared 5 bases from V and 5 bases from J, leaving 15 bases between. CDR3 sequence reads: CASSLAFRDTEAFF. CDR3 nucleotides: TGTGCCAGCAGCCTCGCGTTCAGGGATACTGAAGCTTTCTTT.

This clone was seen only once. This sequence joins TRBV18 and TRBJ1-4; D perhaps matches TRBD1 (6 bases). The CDR3 spans 15 residues. Trimming removed 3 bases from V and 8 bases from J, with 16 bases in between. From germline, CDR1 is KGHSH and CDR2 LQKENI. The CDR3 region is CASSPTQGLGEKLFF. CDR3 DNA sequence: TGTGCCAGCTCACCGACACAGGGTCTTGGCGAAAAACTGTTTTTT. Drawing the rest from reference TRBV18 and TRBJ1-4, the complete variable domain is NAGVMQNPRHLVRRRGQEARLRCSPMKGHSHVYWYRQLPEEGLKFMVYLQKENIIDESGMPKERFSAEFPKEGPSILRIQQVVRGDSAAYFCASSPTQGLGEKLFFGSGTQLSVL.

V is TRBV19 and J is TRBJ1-2, with D possibly TRBD1 on 5 matching bases. Germline CDR1 reads LNHDA; CDR2 reads SQIVND (reference sequence). Trimming removed 5 bases at V and 7 bases at J, with 20 bases between. This CDR3 is 15 amino acids long. The DNA of the CDR3 is TGTGCCAGTAGTCTCTCCATCCGCGCAGGGTCTGGCTACACCTTC. It specifies CASSLSIRAGSGYTF.

The genes are TRBV18 and TRBJ2-3, with TRBD1 identical over 7 bases. The CDR3 loop spans 12 amino acids. Germline trimming cut 6 bases from V and 6 bases from J; bases unmatched to any gene: 3. Germline lookup yields CDR1 KGHSH and CDR2 LQKENI. As DNA, the CDR3 is TGTGCCAGCTCTGAGGGGGCGGATACGCAGTATTTT. Translating it yields CASSEGADTQYF. Combining the CDR3 with reference TRBV18 and TRBJ2-3 gives the whole variable domain NAGVMQNPRHLVRRRGQEARLRCSPMKGHSHVYWYRQLPEEGLKFMVYLQKENIIDESGMPKERFSAEFPKEGPSILRIQQVVRGDSAAYFCASSEGADTQYFGPGTRLTVL.

The rearrangement uses TRBV19 and TRBJ1-1, with TRBD1 as a possible D gene (5 bases). The V and J ends lost 3 bases and 0 bases respectively, with 14 bases between them. This CDR3 is built from 16 residues. Germline V gene lookup returns CDR1 LNHDA and CDR2 SQIVND (reference sequence). CDR3 residues: CASSIDSILMNTEAFF. The CDR3 bases are TGTGCCAGTAGTATCGACAGCATTCTGATGAACACTGAAGCTTTCTTT.

This chain joins TRBV29-1 and TRBJ1-1, with D possibly TRBD1 on 6 matching bases. Trimming removed 2 bases from V and 9 bases from J, with 10 bases in between. From germline, CDR1 is SQVTM and CDR2 ANQGSEA. The CDR3 consists of 11 residues. CDR3 amino acids: CSVEQGKQAFF. The DNA of the CDR3 is TGCAGCGTTGAACAGGGGAAGCAAGCTTTCTTT. The variable domain in full, with the rest retrieved from reference TRBV29-1 and TRBJ1-1, is SAVISQKPSRDICQRGTSLTIQCQVDSQVTMMFWYRQQPGQSLTLIATANQGSEATYESGFVIDKFPISRPNLTFSTLTVSNMSPEDSSIYLCSVEQGKQAFFGQGTRLTVV.

V gene TRBV7-8 combines with J gene TRBJ2-7, with D possibly matching TRBD1 (5 bases). The CDR3 length is 16 residues. V was trimmed by 3 bases and J by 5 bases, leaving 20 bases between them. From germline, CDR1 is SGHVS and CDR2 FQNEAQ. For the CDR3, the DNA is TGTGCCAGCAGCTTTGGTTATAGTGGGCAGGGCGACGAGCAGTACTTC. Protein: CASSFGYSGQGDEQYF.

This clone came up once. The chain employs TRBV19 and TRBJ2-3, with TRBD1 matching over 8 bases. After removal of 5 bases from V and 5 bases from J, the junction contained 9 bases not matched to a gene. This CDR3 is built from 15 residues. The germline CDR1 and CDR2 sequences are LNHDA and SQIVND (reference sequence). The CDR3 loop reads CASSSRTGSGDTQYF. CDR3 nucleotides: TGTGCCAGTAGTTCCAGGACAGGGTCGGGAGATACGCAGTATTTT.

The genes are TRBV27 and TRBJ2-2; TRBD1 matches 7 bases. This CDR3 is built from 14 residues. J gave up 1 base and V 6 bases, and 2 bases lay outside the gene matches. CDR1 and CDR2 (germline): MNHEY, SMNVEV (reference sequence). The CDR3 region has the DNA TGTGCCAGCAGCGGACAGGTGAACACCGGGGAGCTGTTTTTT. It codes for CASSGQVNTGELFF.

This clone showed up just a few times. The chain combines TRBV23-1 with TRBJ1-6; a weak D match, TRBD1 (5 bases). TRBV23-1 has ORF status, its function being uncertain. CDR3 size: 13 residues. V was clipped by 0 bases and J by 9 bases, with 6 bases between them. Written as DNA, the CDR3 is TGCGCCAGCAGTCAATCGGGGGGTTCACCCCTCCACTTT. Residues: CASSQSGGSPLHF.

The chain has TRBV10-3 and TRBJ1-2, with D possibly matching TRBD1 (6 bases). The CDR3 loop spans 13 amino acids. Between the trimmed V and J ends, which lost 7 bases and 6 bases, there was a span of 15 bases. Germline V lookup: CDR1 ENHRY, CDR2 SYGVKD. DNA for the CDR3: TGTGCCATCACCCGGGACATGACGCATGGCTACACCTTC. This encodes CAITRDMTHGYTF.

The chain links TRBV24-1 to TRBJ2-1; TRBD2 aligns across 13 bases. Germline values: CDR1 KGHDR, CDR2 SFDVKD. The ends lost 0 bases at V and 5 bases at J; junction bases unmatched: 3. The CDR3 consists of 17 residues. The CDR3 spells CATSDLEGLAGHNEQFF. As DNA, the CDR3 is TGTGCCACCAGTGATTTGGAGGGACTAGCGGGGCACAATGAGCAGTTCTTC.

CDR3 sequence: CASSGPGTQFGYTF. For the CDR3, the DNA is TGTGCCAGCAGTGGCCCCGGGACACAATTTGGCTACACCTTC. The chain employs TRBV25-1 and TRBJ1-2; tentative D call: TRBD1 (6 bases). Trimming shortened V by 4 bases and J by 7 bases, and 16 bases separated the two germline ends. The CDR3 loop spans 14 amino acids. In germline, CDR1 is MGHDK, CDR2 SYGVNS.

V and J are TRBV28 and TRBJ1-5, with D perhaps TRBD1 (6 bases). V shed 1 base and J shed 9 bases, with 13 bases lying between them. Looked up from germline, CDR1 is MDHEN and CDR2 is SYDVKM. The CDR3 runs to 14 residues. CDR3 residues: CASSLSQGQGPQHF. The CDR3 DNA is TGTGCCAGCAGTTTATCGCAGGGGCAGGGGCCCCAGCATTTT.

The rearrangement links TRBV18 to TRBJ2-1; the match to TRBD2 covers 13 bases. Germline lookup yields CDR1 KGHSH and CDR2 LQKENI. Trimming removed 3 bases from V and 7 bases from J; junction bases left unmatched: 6. CDR3 length equals 16 residues. CDR3 protein: CASSPPLAGGQNEQFF. CDR3 in DNA: TGTGCCAGCTCACCCCCACTAGCGGGGGGGCAGAATGAGCAGTTCTTC.

The chain recombines TRBV5-5 with TRBJ2-5, with 7 bases lining up with TRBD1. The junction had 10 bases not matched to a gene; V was cut back by 7 bases and J by 1 base. CDR3 length: 15 amino acids. Per germline, CDR1 SGHKS and CDR2 YYEKEE (reference sequence). The CDR3 nucleotides read TGTGCCAGCGGCGGCAGGGGGAACCTCCAAGAGACCCAGTACTTC. Residues: CASGGRGNLQETQYF.

The count of this clone is one. The gene calls are TRBV27 and TRBJ2-7; 15 bases are shared with TRBD2. There are 19 residues in the CDR3. Germline CDR1 reads MNHEY; CDR2 reads SMNVEV (reference sequence). V dropped 5 bases and J dropped 2; count of bases not matched to a gene: 13. CDR3 sequence (DNA): TGTGCCAGCAGTAGTATCGCGGGACTAGCGGGGGGCCAAGCCTACGAGCAGTACTTC. Its protein is CASSSIAGLAGGQAYEQYF.

This chain connects TRBV21-1 to TRBJ1-1; TRBD1, the table's D call, lacks a check against the DNA. TRBV21-1 is flagged as a pseudogene. CDR3 length: 15 amino acids. The CDR3 DNA sequence: TGTGCCAGCAGCAAAGGGGCAGGGGGTAAACATGAAGCTTTCTTT. It is translated as CASSKGAGGKHEAFF.

The chain carries TRBV6-5 and TRBJ1-2; 10 nucleotides agree with TRBD1. CDR3 length: 15 amino acids. The ends lost 6 bases at V and 7 bases at J; junction bases unmatched: 11. CDR1 is MNHEY and CDR2 is SVGAGI in the germline V gene. The CDR3 loop reads CASRAGTGERGGYTF. For the CDR3, the DNA is TGTGCCAGCAGAGCTGGGACAGGGGAAAGAGGTGGCTACACCTTC.